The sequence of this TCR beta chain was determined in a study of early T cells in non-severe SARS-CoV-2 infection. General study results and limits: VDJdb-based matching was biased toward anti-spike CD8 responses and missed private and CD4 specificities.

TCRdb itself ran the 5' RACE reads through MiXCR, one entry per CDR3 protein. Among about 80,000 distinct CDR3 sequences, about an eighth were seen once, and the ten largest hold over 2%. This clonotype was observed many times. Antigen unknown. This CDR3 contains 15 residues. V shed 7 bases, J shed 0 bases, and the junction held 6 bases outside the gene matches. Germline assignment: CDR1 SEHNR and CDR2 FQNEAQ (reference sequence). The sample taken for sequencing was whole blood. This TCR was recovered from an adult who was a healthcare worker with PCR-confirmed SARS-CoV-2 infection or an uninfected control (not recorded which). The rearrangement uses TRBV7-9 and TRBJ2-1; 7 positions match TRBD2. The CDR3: CASTPGGSSYNEQFF. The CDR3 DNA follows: TGTGCCAGCACCCCCGGCGGGAGCTCCTACAATGAGCAGTTCTTC.